This T cell receptor beta chain was identified in a study of T-cell memory formation after mild COVID-19. Study results and caveats: A balance of CD4 and CD8 characterized clones contracting day 15 to 85, whereas later expanders leaned CD4+.

Constant-segment-primed 5'RACE gave TCR alpha and TCR beta cDNA libraries with sample barcodes and UMIs. One entry per CDR3 protein results from TCRdb running MiXCR on the 5' RACE reads. The repertoire holds around 510,000 distinct CDR3 sequences, with about 20% as singletons. This clonotype came up a few times. What it binds is unknown. With 6 bases removed from V and 3 bases from J, the gap between germline ends came to 21 bases. The CDR3 loop spans 16 amino acids. From germline, CDR1 is DFQATT and CDR2 SNEGSKA (reference sequence). The chain uses TRBV20-1 and TRBJ2-1; D might be TRBD2 (6 bases). Sequencing used PBMCs or a T cell subset sorted from them (not recorded which). The clonotype comes from an adult woman who had mild COVID-19 (a few samples of this study predate the infection). Cell type and time point are not known. This chain's CDR3 is CSAPAPRGTDYNEQFF. The CDR3 bases are TGCAGTGCACCCGCCCCCCGGGGGACGGACTACAATGAGCAGTTCTTC.